This entry features one T cell receptor (beta chain) sequence. Sequencing used immunoSEQ multiplex PCR; TCRdb keeps in-frame clones, though not all of them. This sample has 85,000 to 100,000 clones, with around 90% found just once. This specimen comes from a study of OX40 agonist ivuxolimab in advanced cancers. Overall study context: With ivuxolimab, an agonistic anti-OX40 (CD134) antibody, patients were treated. Ivuxolimab, which patients received intravenously every 2 weeks, was dosed at 0.01 to 10 mg/kg.

The CDR3 length is 16 residues. The ends were cut back, 1 base at V and 9 bases at J, with 19 bases in the middle. Germline CDR1 reads SGHTA; CDR2 reads FQGTGA. Patients were excluded for autoimmune disease history or systemic immunosuppression. Collection of blood occurred at baseline, at cycle 4 day 1, and at cycle 7 day 1. This TCR was recovered from an adult with an advanced solid tumor such as melanoma, head and neck, liver or kidney cancer. This chain connects TRBV7-3 to TRBJ2-1, with D possibly matching TRBD1 (6 bases). This material consisted of CD4+ or CD8+ T cells sorted from blood, taken in a trial of the OX40 agonist ivuxolimab. CDR3 in DNA: TGTGCCAGCAGCTTAAGGTCGGGCAGGGGTCTCGGTGAGCAGTTCTTC. Translating it yields CASSLRSGRGLGEQFF.